The sequence of this T cell receptor (beta chain) was determined in a study of OX40 agonist ivuxolimab in advanced cancers. Turning to the study itself: Ivuxolimab, an antibody acting as an agonist of OX40 (CD134), was used to treat patients. Partial response was recorded in three patients: one hepatocellular carcinoma and two cutaneous melanoma cases. Of mixed ages from about 20 to 80 and averaging about 65 years, the group was approximately 84% male.

Using immunoSEQ multiplex PCR, the repertoire was profiled, and TCRdb retains in-frame clones only, with some absent. The sample yields tens of thousands of clones, about 88% seen once. It was autoimmune disease history or systemic immunosuppression that excluded patients. Germline values: CDR1 LNHNV, CDR2 YYDKDF (reference sequence). Trimming pared 1 base from V and 3 bases from J, leaving 10 bases between. This CDR3 contains 14 residues. The starting material was CD4+ or CD8+ T cells sorted from blood, obtained in a trial of the OX40 agonist ivuxolimab. The sequence was collected from an adult with an advanced solid tumor such as melanoma, head and neck, liver or kidney cancer. The rearrangement links TRBV15 to TRBJ2-7, with D unclear. The CDR3 nucleotides read TGTGCCACCAGCAGAGTCACGGGTAACTACGAGCAGTACTTC. It translates to CATSRVTGNYEQYF.